This TCR beta chain was sequenced during a study of T cells in Graves' hyperthyroidism and ophthalmopathy. Germline assignment: CDR1 SGHAT and CDR2 FQNNGV. Trimming left V 1 base short and J 1 base short, with 14 bases between. The CDR3 has 17 residues. RNA transcripts provided the source from which TCR beta CDR3 regions were amplified. Carried out on the TCR CDR3, a first-round RT-PCR used the HTBI primer set. TCRdb analysed the multiplex PCR reads with MiXCR anew, one entry per CDR3 protein. The repertoire has about 300,000 distinct CDR3 sequences, roughly 20% of them found once; the top ten carry about 40%. In its sample, this clonotype was seen many times.

This TCR derives from a man over 45 with Graves' ophthalmopathy. The sequenced material came from blood. The chain carries TRBV11-2 and TRBJ2-1; unclear D gene. CDR3 residues: CASSLGIRRSSYNEQFF. The CDR3 region has the DNA TGTGCCAGCAGCTTAGGTATTCGGCGGAGTTCCTACAATGAGCAGTTCTTC.